The 32 T cell receptor beta chains reported below all come from one sample, sequenced in a study of response to subunit inactivated influenza vaccine. Each CDR3 protein is one row after TCRdb ran MiXCR on the RT-PCR reads. Counted here are hundreds of thousands of distinct CDR3 sequences, 16% occurring once; the ten biggest clones make up 2.5% to 3.5%. This specimen was CD4+ T cells sorted from PBMCs, taken about 23 months after vaccination. These receptors originate from a man aged 45-69 years who received an inactivated influenza vaccine.

This clonotype was picked up a small number of times. This chain joins TRBV20-1 and TRBJ1-5; D remains ambiguous. V was trimmed by 0 bases and J by 8 bases, leaving 11 bases between them. CDR3 length: 13 amino acids. The V gene's germline CDR1 is DFQATT and CDR2 SNEGSKA (reference sequence). CDR3 in DNA: TGCAGTGCTAGAGATTTGGGAGAGGAGCCCCAGCATTTT. The encoded protein is CSARDLGEEPQHF.

Notes on this clonotype: Being one base from a much bigger clone, this may be a read error. J is TRBJ2-1 and V is TRBV20-1; tentatively, D is TRBD2 (6 bases). Germline V gives CDR1 DFQATT, CDR2 SNEGSKA (reference sequence). Trimming shortened V by 5 bases and J by 2 bases, and 16 bases separated the two germline ends. The CDR3 spans 15 residues. CDR3 in DNA: TGCAGTGCTGACGCGGGACTTGGGGCCTACAATGAGCAGTTCTTC. The encoded protein is CSADAGLGAYNEQFF.

In its sample, this clonotype was seen many times. The gene calls are TRBV12-3 or TRBV12-4 and TRBJ2-3; D unclear. Deletions cut 6 bases from V and 5 bases from J, with 6 bases between. This CDR3 has 11 amino acids. This CDR3 is CASSPQDTQYF. CDR3 in DNA: TGTGCCAGCAGCCCACAAGATACGCAGTATTTT.

V usage is TRBV2 and J usage is TRBJ2-7, with no clear D. V lost 8 bases, J lost 6 bases, and 8 bases lay in between. Germline V CDR1 and CDR2: SNHLY, FYNNEI. The CDR3 has 10 amino acids. Here the CDR3 reads CASSAGEQYF. The CDR3 DNA sequence: TGTGCCAGCTCGGCTGGCGAGCAGTACTTC.

The chain uses TRBV7-2 and TRBJ1-5, with D unresolved. CDR1 and CDR2 (germline): SGHTA, FQGNSA. The V end was cut by 1 base, the J end by 6 bases, with 10 bases between. CDR3 length equals 14 residues. CDR3 DNA: TGTGCCAGCAGCTTAGATTCTCCGCGTCAGCCCCAGCATTTT. It translates to CASSLDSPRQPQHF.

V is TRBV7-3 and J is TRBJ2-3, with TRBD2 matching 8 bases. Germline V lookup: CDR1 SGHTA, CDR2 FQGTGA. CDR3 length: 15 amino acids. Trimming removed 4 bases from V and 0 bases from J; junction bases left unmatched: 3. In nucleotides, the CDR3 is TGTGCCAGCAGCTCCTCTAGCGGGAGCACAGATACGCAGTATTTT. Residues: CASSSSSGSTDTQYF.

V gene TRBV5-1 combines with J gene TRBJ2-7; weak D call: TRBD1 (7 bases). Germline CDR1 is SGHRS and CDR2 is YFSETQ. CDR3 size: 16 residues. With 0 bases removed from V and 2 bases from J, the gap between germline ends came to 15 bases. The CDR3 nucleotides are TGCGCCAGCAGCTTGGAATTTGGCAGGGGGGCCTACGAGCAGTACTTC. Translated: CASSLEFGRGAYEQYF.

This clonotype was observed once. The V call is TRBV9, the J call TRBJ1-5; D unresolved. The V end was cut by 2 bases, the J end by 3 bases, with 12 bases between. Germline V gene lookup returns CDR1 SGDLS and CDR2 YYNGEE. The CDR3 sequence is 15 residues long. The CDR3 DNA sequence: TGTGCCAGCAGCGTTGGGGTAGGGATCAATCAGCCCCAGCATTTT. Its protein is CASSVGVGINQPQHF.

The chain carries TRBV3-1 and TRBJ2-1, with TRBD2 matching 16 bases. Losses at the gene ends were 0 bases for V and 10 bases for J; bases not matched to a gene: 6. The CDR3 is 17 amino acids. Germline CDR1 reads LGHDT; CDR2 reads YNNKEL (reference sequence). CDR3 sequence reads: CASSQDLGLAGGREQFF. The DNA for the CDR3 is TGTGCCAGCAGCCAAGATTTGGGACTAGCGGGGGGGCGCGAGCAGTTCTTC.

The genes are TRBV3-1 and TRBJ2-1, with D tentatively TRBD2 (6 bases). Per the germline V gene, CDR1 is LGHDT and CDR2 is YNNKEL (reference sequence). V shed 5 bases and J shed 3 bases, with 14 bases lying between them. This CDR3 spans 15 amino acids. CDR3 nucleotide sequence: TGTGCCAGCAGCTCGAGGACTACCCTCTACAATGAGCAGTTCTTC. It translates to CASSSRTTLYNEQFF.

At least ten counts were recorded for this clonotype. The chain couples TRBV5-5 to TRBJ2-7; TRBD2 matches at 11 bases. J lost 3 bases, V lost 0 bases, and 8 bases had no gene match. This CDR3 has 17 residues. Germline-derived CDR1 and CDR2 are SGHKS and YYEKEE (reference sequence). CDR3 nucleotide sequence: TGTGCCAGCAGCTTGGGCCCTACTAGCGGGAGATTCTACGAGCAGTACTTC. Encoded protein: CASSLGPTSGRFYEQYF.

The sample holds a few counts of this clonotype. The V and J genes are TRBV27 and TRBJ2-1; D is undetermined. The CDR3 covers 15 residues. The V end lost 0 bases, the J end lost 3 bases, and 9 bases lay between the germline ends. Germline V gene sequence: CDR1 MNHEY, CDR2 SMNVEV (reference sequence). CDR3 protein: CASSLSGVGYNEQFF. The CDR3 DNA sequence: TGTGCCAGCAGTTTATCTGGGGTCGGCTACAATGAGCAGTTCTTC.

The chain uses TRBV5-1 and TRBJ2-3, with no clear D. The germline gives CDR1 SGHRS, CDR2 YFSETQ. The CDR3 has 15 residues. Trimming stripped 0 bases from V and 0 bases from J, with 8 bases between. The CDR3 coding sequence is TGCGCCAGCAGCTTGGACGCCAGGAGCACAGATACGCAGTATTTT. It codes for CASSLDARSTDTQYF.

The chain links TRBV21-1 to TRBJ2-2; TRBD1 is the table's D call, not checked against the DNA. TRBV21-1 counts as a pseudogene. The CDR3 has 18 amino acids. The CDR3 region has the DNA TGTGCCAGCAGCAAAGGTGGCGAACCCCCCGGTCTTGGCGGGGAGCTGTTTTTT. Its protein product is CASSKGGEPPGLGGELFF.

In this sample, this clonotype turned up many times. V gene TRBV24-1 combines with J gene TRBJ1-1; possibly TRBD1 for D (6 bases). The CDR3 covers 15 residues. Germline V CDR1 and CDR2: KGHDR, SFDVKD. The V gene lost 0 bases and the J gene lost 2 bases, with 9 bases spanning the gap. CDR3 sequence (DNA): TGTGCCACCAGTGATTTGAGGACAGCTAACACTGAAGCTTTCTTT. Translation gives CATSDLRTANTEAFF.

This clonotype was seen at least ten times. V usage is TRBV5-1 and J usage is TRBJ2-7; 8 nucleotides agree with TRBD1. With V trimmed by 4 bases and J by 4 bases, 7 bases remained unmatched. The CDR3 spans 14 residues. CDR1 is SGHRS and CDR2 is YFSETQ in the germline V gene. The CDR3 nucleotides are TGCGCCAGCAGCGCTCACAGGGGGAGTTACGAGCAGTACTTC. This encodes CASSAHRGSYEQYF.

This chain joins TRBV14 and TRBJ2-2; D uncertain. V was trimmed by 4 bases and J by 8 bases, leaving 11 bases between them. This CDR3 has 13 amino acids. CDR1 SGHDN and CDR2 FVKESK come from the germline V gene. The CDR3: CASSLQTTGELFF. The CDR3 DNA reads TGTGCCAGCAGCCTACAGACGACTGGGGAGCTGTTTTTT.

This clonotype was seen a few times. The V call is TRBV20-1, the J call TRBJ2-4, with 10 nucleotides matching TRBD1. Germline assignment: CDR1 DFQATT and CDR2 SNEGSKA (reference sequence). This CDR3 region has 14 residues. Trimming took 6 bases from V and 1 from J; bases not matched to a gene: 3. Written as DNA, the CDR3 is TGCAGTGCCAGACAGGGGGCGGCCAAAAACATTCAGTACTTC. As protein: CSARQGAAKNIQYF.

The rearrangement uses TRBV5-4 and TRBJ2-5; 9 nucleotides line up with TRBD2. The CDR3 contains 15 residues. From germline, CDR1 is SGHNT and CDR2 YYREEE (reference sequence). With V trimmed by 0 bases and J by 1 base, 1 base remained unmatched. The CDR3, as DNA: TGTGCCAGCAGCTTGGAGCGGGAGGTCCAAGAGACCCAGTACTTC. Translating it yields CASSLEREVQETQYF. The complete variable domain, with remaining parts taken from reference TRBV5-4 and TRBJ2-5, reads ETGVTQSPTHLIKTRGQQVTLRCSSQSGHNTVSWYQQALGQGPQFIFQYYREEENGRGNFPPRFSGLQFPNYSSELNVNALELDDSALYLCASSLEREVQETQYFGPGTRLLVL.

This sequence joins TRBV24-1 and TRBJ2-5, with TRBD2 as a possible D gene (7 bases). This CDR3 has 17 residues. CDR1 and CDR2 from the germline V gene are KGHDR and SFDVKD. The germline V and J ends were trimmed by 2 bases and 1 base, with 16 bases remaining between them. DNA of the CDR3: TGTGCCACCAGTGATTCGGGGAGGGGGGCAGTCCAAGAGACCCAGTACTTC. This encodes CATSDSGRGAVQETQYF.

This clonotype appeared many times. The chain couples TRBV7-3 to TRBJ2-5, with 8 nucleotides matching TRBD1. The germline V gene has CDR1 SGHTA and CDR2 FQGTGA. J gave up 6 bases and V 3 bases, and 3 bases lay outside the gene matches. The CDR3 extends over 13 amino acids. DNA for the CDR3: TGTGCCAGCAGCTTTGACAGGGGTCAGACCCAGTACTTC. Its translation is CASSFDRGQTQYF.

This chain uses TRBV12-3 or TRBV12-4 with TRBJ1-6; 7 bases align to TRBD1. The CDR3 is 19 amino acids. The trim removed 8 bases at V and 0 bases at J, leaving 16 bases unmatched. The CDR3 DNA sequence: TGTGCCAGCCAGACCTTAAGCGGACAGGCAAGCTCCTATAATTCACCCCTCCACTTT. Amino acids: CASQTLSGQASSYNSPLHF.

The sample holds many counts of this clonotype. The V gene is TRBV12-3 or TRBV12-4, the J gene TRBJ2-2; D ambiguous. Deletions cut 11 bases from V and 6 bases from J, with 16 bases between. There are 13 residues in the CDR3. The CDR3 sequence is CASEAAGAGELFF. The CDR3 DNA follows: TGTGCCTCAGAGGCGGCTGGGGCCGGGGAGCTGTTTTTT.

V gene TRBV5-6 combines with J gene TRBJ2-7; TRBD1 aligns across 7 bases. Germline loops: CDR1 SGHDT, CDR2 YYEEEE. The CDR3 is 15 amino acids. J was trimmed by 4 bases and V by 2 bases; bases with no gene match: 9. The DNA for the CDR3 is TGTGCCAGCAGCTTAGGGACGGGACAGATATACGAGCAGTACTTC. This sequence encodes CASSLGTGQIYEQYF. Full variable domain (outside the CDR3, taken from reference TRBV5-6 and TRBJ2-7): DAGVTQSPTHLIKTRGQQVTLRCSPKSGHDTVSWYQQALGQGPQFIFQYYEEEERQRGNFPDRFSGHQFPNYSSELNVNALLLGDSALYLCASSLGTGQIYEQYFGPGTRLTVT.

This clonotype showed up just a few times. The chain employs TRBV2 and TRBJ1-4; D remains ambiguous. Trimming took off 6 bases at V and 5 bases at J, with 10 bases between the two ends. Germline V lookup: CDR1 SNHLY, CDR2 FYNNEI. CDR3 size: 13 residues. The CDR3 DNA reads TGTGCCAGCAGGACGGACGGAAATGAAAAACTGTTTTTT. It is translated as CASRTDGNEKLFF. Drawing the rest from reference TRBV2 and TRBJ1-4, the complete variable domain is EPEVTQTPSHQVTQMGQEVILRCVPISNHLYFYWYRQILGQKVEFLVSFYNNEISEKSEIFDDQFSVERPDGSNFTLKIRSTKLEDSAMYFCASRTDGNEKLFFGSGTQLSVL.

This rearrangement joins TRBV4-3 to TRBJ1-2; 8 bases are shared with TRBD1. CDR3 length equals 13 residues. Trimming removed 0 bases from V and 8 bases from J; junction bases left unmatched: 2. Per germline, CDR1 LGHNA and CDR2 YSLEER. The CDR3 here is CASSQDRGQGYTF. CDR3 nucleotides: TGCGCCAGCAGCCAAGACAGGGGGCAAGGCTACACCTTC.

This clonotype was found a few times. The rearrangement uses TRBV20-1 and TRBJ2-5, with D unclear. The ends were cut back, 6 bases at V and 5 bases at J, with 10 bases in the middle. CDR3 length: 11 amino acids. Germline values: CDR1 DFQATT, CDR2 SNEGSKA (reference sequence). For the CDR3, the DNA is TGCAGTGCGAGAAGAAGGGAGACCCAGTACTTC. Amino acids: CSARRRETQYF.

This clonotype was found a few times. The germline gene is not matched at one end of the junction; a read error may be the cause. This chain uses TRBV4-3 with TRBJ1-1; D is unresolved. From germline, CDR1 is LGHNA and CDR2 YSLEER. CDR3 length equals 18 residues. The CDR3 DNA follows: TGCGCCAGCAACCAAGATCGGGAGCGAGGATTAATGAACACTGAAGCTTTCTTT. As protein: CASNQDRERGLMNTEAFF.

V gene TRBV12-3 or TRBV12-4 combines with J gene TRBJ2-7; 9 nucleotides line up with TRBD2. The length of the CDR3 is 12 residues. V gave up 5 bases and J gave up 7 bases; unmatched junction bases: 3. The CDR3 spells CASSKGLAEQYF. CDR3 sequence (DNA): TGTGCCAGCAGTAAAGGACTAGCGGAGCAGTACTTC.

A few counts support this clonotype. The chain uses TRBV12-3 or TRBV12-4 and TRBJ1-1; D gene uncertain. This CDR3 has 14 amino acids. The V end lost 6 bases, the J end lost 0 bases, and 11 bases lay between the germline ends. CDR3 loop: CASRDHFMNTEAFF. In DNA, the CDR3 is TGTGCCAGCAGGGACCACTTTATGAACACTGAAGCTTTCTTT.

The chain uses TRBV20-1 and TRBJ2-1; D is ambiguous. The CDR3 sequence is 13 residues long. Trimming removed 3 bases from V and 2 bases from J, with 8 bases in between. CDR1 is DFQATT and CDR2 is SNEGSKA in the germline V gene (reference sequence). CDR3 in DNA: TGCAGTGCTAGCCGGGTTACCTACAATGAGCAGTTCTTC. Amino acids: CSASRVTYNEQFF.

V usage is TRBV29-1 and J usage is TRBJ1-2; 7 nucleotides agree with TRBD1. Germline CDR1 reads SQVTM; CDR2 reads ANQGSEA. The CDR3 sequence is 12 residues long. J lost 4 bases, V lost 8 bases, and 7 bases had no gene match. The DNA of the CDR3 is TGCAGCCGGAGGGGGCAGGGCTATGGCTACACCTTC. Its translation is CSRRGQGYGYTF. The entire variable domain, with the rest obtained from reference TRBV29-1 and TRBJ1-2, is as follows: SAVISQKPSRDICQRGTSLTIQCQVDSQVTMMFWYRQQPGQSLTLIATANQGSEATYESGFVIDKFPISRPNLTFSTLTVSNMSPEDSSIYLCSRRGQGYGYTFGSGTRLTVV.